A selection of T cell receptor beta chains follows, all from one sample in a study of T cell responses to AZD1222 COVID-19 vaccine. Sequencing used immunoSEQ multiplex PCR; TCRdb keeps in-frame clones, though not all of them. Of around 87,000 clones in the sample, about nine tenths are singletons; the top ten hold 20% to 25%. Material: peripheral blood, obtained on day 0 of AZD1222 vaccination. The source of these receptors is an adult in good health. Each CDR3 is given with its conserved first and last residue.

>TRBJ2-1|TRBV5-5
CASTRRAGGSVSYNEQFF
>TRBJ2-5|TRBV7-3
CASSLNLGQAETQYF
>TRBJ2-2|TRBV3-1/TRBV3-2
CASSHALTAGGYTGELFF
>TRBJ1-6|TRBV28
CASSPIGTYYNSPLHF
>TRBJ2-7|TRBV6-5
CAGTPGQFHEQYF
>TRBJ1-1|TRBV4-1
CASSPGQGRTEAFF
>TRBJ1-4|TRBV5-1
CASQLGGPDEKLFF
>TRBJ2-7|TRBV10-3
CAISESSGGYEQYF
>TRBJ1-3|TRBV27
CASSLMRGGNTIYF
>TRBJ2-5|TRBV12-5
CASGLRGGRRETQYF
>TRBJ1-1|TRBV7-2
CASSLAQGETEAFF
>TRBJ1-2|TRBV6-1
CASSEAGTGGLYGYTF
>TRBJ1-2|TRBV5-1
CASTRDANYGYTF
>TRBJ1-3|TRBV27
CARILQGFSGNTIYF
>TRBJ1-1|TRBV2
CASSVSGVSGTEAFF
>TRBJ2-7|TRBV10-3
CAIRDSPWGYEQYF
>TRBJ1-1|TRBV6-5
CASRQQMNTEAFF
>TRBJ1-2|TRBV12-3/TRBV12-4
CASSLRDNGYTF
>TRBJ1-5|TRBV19
CASHPDVGSYSNQPQHF
>TRBJ1-5|TRBV6-6
CASSPPNQPQHF
>TRBJ2-2|TRBV11-2
CASSDPGTGRTGELFF
>TRBJ1-5|TRBV4-3
CASSQQWGGNQPQHF
>TRBJ2-3|TRBV19
CASSDGGTYTDTQYF
>TRBJ2-5|TRBV12-3/TRBV12-4
CASSFSQETQYF
>TRBJ1-5|TRBV29-1
CSVSQGMGNQPQHF
>TRBJ1-5|TRBV21-1
CASSKVGGNQPQHF
>TRBJ1-2|TRBV9
CASSGPGTDYGYTF
>TRBJ1-1|TRBV6-2/TRBV6-3
CASSYSLAEAFF
>TRBJ2-4|TRBV5-6
CASSSQPGIQYF
>TRBJ1-2|TRBV27
CASSLEGTTANYGYTF
>TRBJ1-2|TRBV19
CASSTGQYSYGYTF
>TRBJ1-1|TRBV7-9
CASSQQGAEAFF
>TRBJ1-6|TRBV4-2
CASSQADRGSPLHF
>TRBJ2-7|TRBV4-1
CASSQNDRTEQYF
>TRBJ2-7|TRBV9
CASSLTTSDRGAEQYF
>TRBJ1-2|TRBV5-6
CASSLTNYGYTF
>TRBJ2-5|TRBV27
CASSLAGGSETQYF
>TRBJ2-3|TRBV19
CASSTRTDTQYF
>TRBJ1-5|TRBV24-1
CATSDLRMDQPQHF
>TRBJ1-2|TRBV7-8
CASSSRVSGYGYTF
>TRBJ1-4|TRBV6-2/TRBV6-3
CASSKGTGREKLFF
>TRBJ2-1|TRBV24-1
CATTGGTHNEQFF
>TRBJ1-2|TRBV19
CASSERASGYTF
>TRBJ1-2|TRBV2
CASRQTARYGYTF
>TRBJ1-5|TRBV5-8
CASSRGQGGFNQPQHF
>TRBJ2-1|TRBV7-3
CASSFTGGNEQFF
>TRBJ1-1|TRBV5-1
CASSDGQGNTEAFF
>TRBJ2-3|TRBV7-3
CASSLTGQVHTDTQYF
>TRBJ2-3|TRBV15
CATSRETKGTDTQYF
>TRBJ1-6|TRBV9
CASSVEGTQSSPLHF
>TRBJ1-5|TRBV24-1
CATSSGGEGQPQHF
>TRBJ2-1|TRBV3-1/TRBV3-2
CASSPAGERVRNEQFF
>TRBJ1-6|TRBV12-2
CASRLVEAPTLHF
>TRBJ2-5|TRBV6-5
CASFSTAQETQYF
>TRBJ1-5|TRBV23-1
CASSQSCNTSNQPQHF